A single sample is the source of the 32 T cell receptor beta chains below, sequenced in a study of blood T cells in healthy people across ages. A J-beta primer mix and a sample-barcoded 5' primer were used in a second PCR of roughly 6 to 11 cycles. TCRdb passed the 5' RACE reads through MiXCR, listing each CDR3 protein once. The data contain approximately 800,000 distinct CDR3 sequences, 53% of them singletons. The sequenced sample consisted of blood. These receptors were collected from a man aged 80 or over in good health.

V and J are TRBV10-3 and TRBJ2-3, with D tentatively TRBD2 (5 bases). This CDR3 spans 13 amino acids. V dropped 8 bases and J dropped 4 bases, with 13 bases sitting between them. Germline V gene lookup returns CDR1 ENHRY and CDR2 SYGVKD. CDR3: CAISPSSADTQYF. CDR3 bases: TGTGCCATCTCGCCTAGCTCTGCAGATACGCAGTATTTT.

This clonotype has just a few counts. The V gene is TRBV3-1, the J gene TRBJ2-7, with 13 positions matching TRBD2. V lost 1 base, J lost 5 bases, and 5 bases stayed unmatched. CDR1 is LGHDT, CDR2 YNNKEL, per germline (reference sequence). The CDR3 sequence is 16 residues long. CDR3 amino acids: CASSQGTSGRIDEQYF. The CDR3, as DNA: TGTGCCAGCAGCCAAGGGACTAGCGGGAGAATCGACGAGCAGTACTTC.

The chain carries TRBV5-1 and TRBJ2-7; 7 nucleotides line up with TRBD2. The DNA matches TRBJ2-5 better at its end, which makes the J call doubtful. This CDR3 is built from 15 residues. CDR1 and CDR2 (germline): SGHRS, YFSETQ. CDR3 protein: CASSLVGGRRETQYF. CDR3 DNA sequence: TGCGCCAGCAGCTTGGTCGGCGGGAGACGGGAGACCCAGTACTTC.

The chain carries TRBV6-5 and TRBJ1-1, with 8 bases lining up with TRBD1. The V gene's germline CDR1 is MNHEY and CDR2 SVGAGI. The CDR3 extends over 14 amino acids. Trimming removed 9 bases from V and 5 bases from J; junction bases left unmatched: 11. In DNA form, the CDR3 reads TGTGCCAGTAGTCCAGACAGGGGAGGGACTGAAGCTTTCTTT. Translated, it gives CASSPDRGGTEAFF.

The sample holds a few counts of this clonotype. The rearrangement joins TRBV3-1 to TRBJ2-5; 9 bases are a match to TRBD1. The V gene end was trimmed by 4 bases and the J gene end by 7 bases; junction bases not matched to a gene: 10. The CDR3 is 15 amino acids. Germline-derived CDR1 and CDR2 are LGHDT and YNNKEL (reference sequence). In DNA form, the CDR3 reads TGTGCCAGCAGCCTCCCCGGGACAGGGCCTGTGACCCAGTACTTC. Encoded protein: CASSLPGTGPVTQYF.

J is TRBJ2-4 and V is TRBV27, with TRBD1 matching 8 bases. V dropped 4 bases and J dropped 2; count of bases not matched to a gene: 10. The CDR3 spans 17 residues. Looked up from germline, CDR1 is MNHEY and CDR2 is SMNVEV (reference sequence). The chain's CDR3 is CASSSLGTGGSKNIQYF. The CDR3 nucleotides read TGTGCCAGCAGTTCCTTGGGAACAGGGGGTTCCAAAAACATTCAGTACTTC.

The chain carries TRBV5-5 and TRBJ1-2, with TRBD1 matching 7 bases. With 0 bases clipped from V and 4 bases from J, the junction kept 6 bases outside the gene matches. The CDR3 is made up of 15 amino acids. In germline, CDR1 is SGHKS, CDR2 YYEKEE (reference sequence). For the CDR3, the DNA is TGTGCCAGCAGCTTGGGAAGGGGGCTTGTCTATGGCTACACCTTC. The encoded protein is CASSLGRGLVYGYTF.

CDR3 DNA: TGTGCCAGCAGCTTAAGGCAGGGGAGAGCCGGGGAGCTGTTTTTT. It specifies CASSLRQGRAGELFF. V and J are TRBV11-1 and TRBJ2-2; TRBD1 might be the D (6 bases). Germline assignment: CDR1 SGHAT and CDR2 FQDESV (reference sequence). Trimming stripped 2 bases from V and 6 bases from J, with 13 bases between. This CDR3 has 15 residues.

The J gene is TRBJ2-1, the V gene TRBV3-1; 7 bases fit TRBD2. CDR1 and CDR2 from the germline V gene are LGHDT and YNNKEL (reference sequence). Germline trimming cut 3 bases from V and 10 bases from J; bases unmatched to any gene: 9. The CDR3 has 14 amino acids. CDR3 sequence (DNA): TGTGCCAGCAGCCACGGGTGGGAGGGAGGCGAGCAGTTCTTC. Translating it yields CASSHGWEGGEQFF.

The rearrangement uses TRBV5-1 and TRBJ2-5; TRBD2 matches 9 bases. Losses at the gene ends were 6 bases for V and 2 bases for J; bases not matched to a gene: 8. This CDR3 spans 15 amino acids. CDR1 is SGHRS and CDR2 is YFSETQ in the germline V gene. The DNA of the CDR3 is TGCGCCAGCAATGAGGGTAGCGGGGGACAAGAGACCCAGTACTTC. It translates to CASNEGSGGQETQYF. The full variable domain, with the rest looked up from reference TRBV5-1 and TRBJ2-5, is KAGVTQTPRYLIKTRGQQVTLSCSPISGHRSVSWYQQTPGQGLQFLFEYFSETQRNKGNFPGRFSGRQFSNSRSEMNVSTLELGDSALYLCASNEGSGGQETQYFGPGTRLLVL.

This clonotype was detected a few times. The rearrangement uses TRBV5-1 and TRBJ2-1; maybe TRBD2 (5 bases). Germline CDR1 and CDR2: SGHRS and YFSETQ. The V and J ends lost 0 bases and 5 bases respectively, with 21 bases between them. CDR3 length: 18 residues. The CDR3, as DNA: TGCGCCAGCAGCTTGGGACTATGGCTGGCAGACCCACACAATGAGCAGTTCTTC. Protein product: CASSLGLWLADPHNEQFF.

The rearrangement joins TRBV6-6 to TRBJ1-1, with TRBD1 matching over 9 bases. The CDR3 contains 15 residues. Germline V CDR1 and CDR2: MNHNY, SVGAGI (reference sequence). Trimming at V came to 5 bases and at J to 4 bases, leaving 8 bases not matched to a gene. This chain's CDR3 is CASSEGQGSFTEAFF. CDR3 coding DNA: TGTGCCAGCAGTGAGGGACAGGGATCATTCACTGAAGCTTTCTTT.

V gene TRBV5-5 combines with J gene TRBJ2-7; D may be TRBD1 (5 bases). The J call may be in error: the DNA end matches TRBJ2-5 better. The CDR3 contains 13 residues. Germline lookup yields CDR1 SGHKS and CDR2 YYEKEE (reference sequence). CDR3 DNA: TGTGCCAGCAGCCGCAGGGCAGGAGAGACCCAGTACTTC. Translated, it gives CASSRRAGETQYF.

As concerns this clonotype: An end of the junction differs from the germline gene, which may be a read error. This rearrangement joins TRBV7-2 to TRBJ2-2, with TRBD2 identical over 8 bases. Germline CDR1 and CDR2: SGHTA and FQGNSA. The CDR3 sequence is 16 residues long. The CDR3 coding sequence is TGTGTCAGCAGCATTACTAGCGGACACAACACCGGGGAGCTGTTTTTT. Translating it yields CVSSITSGHNTGELFF.

V usage is TRBV15 and J usage is TRBJ2-5, with TRBD2 identical over 9 bases. The closer fit of TRBJ2-7 to the DNA end suggests the J call may be wrong. The germline V gene encodes CDR1 LNHNV and CDR2 YYDKDF (reference sequence). The CDR3 totals 15 residues. This CDR3 is CATSRDVAGVGEQYF. In DNA form, the CDR3 reads TGTGCCACCAGCAGAGATGTAGCGGGAGTAGGCGAGCAGTACTTC.

This clonotype was seen only a few times. This chain links TRBV4-1 with TRBJ2-5; D is undetermined. The CDR3 contains 13 residues. The V end was cut by 0 bases, the J end by 11 bases, with 13 bases between. Germline V lookup: CDR1 MGHRA, CDR2 YSYEKL. Here the CDR3 DNA reads TGCGCCAGCAGCCAAGAAGGCGCGCGGCCACAGTACTTC. It encodes CASSQEGARPQYF.

The CDR3 loop reads CSVLDRVRGEAFF. The CDR3 DNA sequence: TGCAGCGTCCTGGACAGGGTAAGGGGTGAAGCTTTCTTT. The chain joins TRBV29-1 to TRBJ1-1; 8 bases map to TRBD1. CDR1 is SQVTM and CDR2 is ANQGSEA in the germline V gene. This CDR3 spans 13 amino acids. Trimming removed 6 bases from V and 7 bases from J; junction bases left unmatched: 10. The full variable domain, its missing parts supplied by reference TRBV29-1 and TRBJ1-1, is SAVISQKPSRDICQRGTSLTIQCQVDSQVTMMFWYRQQPGQSLTLIATANQGSEATYESGFVIDKFPISRPNLTFSTLTVSNMSPEDSSIYLCSVLDRVRGEAFFGQGTRLTVV.

The table lists this clonotype with many counts. The V call is TRBV11-3, the J call TRBJ2-1, with D unclear. Trimming pared 5 bases from V and 1 base from J, leaving 6 bases between. The CDR3 totals 13 residues. CDR1 is SGHNT and CDR2 is YENEEA in the germline V gene. The CDR3 here is CASSTGSYNEQFF. The CDR3 DNA is TGTGCCAGCAGCACCGGATCCTACAATGAGCAGTTCTTC.

The chain employs TRBV6-6 and TRBJ2-6; the D gene is possibly TRBD1 (6 bases). V dropped 7 bases and J dropped 0 bases, with 10 bases sitting between them. This CDR3 comprises 15 residues. Germline V gene data show CDR1 as MNHNY and CDR2 as SVGAGI (reference sequence). The CDR3 DNA is TGTGCCAGCACCGACAGGTCCTCTGGGGCCAACGTCCTGACTTTC. As protein: CASTDRSSGANVLTF.

This clonotype came up once. This sequence joins TRBV28 and TRBJ2-3; the match to TRBD2 covers 8 bases. CDR3 size: 15 residues. The germline CDR1 and CDR2 sequences are MDHEN and SYDVKM. The V gene end was trimmed by 6 bases and the J gene end by 8 bases; junction bases not matched to a gene: 13. This CDR3 reads CASSPYGGAGATQYF. The CDR3 DNA sequence: TGTGCCAGCAGCCCTTATGGGGGAGCGGGGGCTACGCAGTATTTT.

This chain uses TRBV29-1 with TRBJ2-2; D might be TRBD2 (5 bases). This CDR3 is built from 13 residues. Germline CDR1 is SQVTM and CDR2 is ANQGSEA. V lost 7 bases and J 4 bases, leaving 13 bases between the germline ends. In DNA, the CDR3 is TGCAGCGGCGGGCGGGCCCTCACCGGGGAGCTGTTTTTT. Translating gives CSGGRALTGELFF.

This clonotype was recorded a few times. The chain combines TRBV20-1 with TRBJ2-3; D possibly uses TRBD1 or TRBD2 (6 bases each). CDR3 length: 15 residues. Trimming took off 2 bases at V and 3 bases at J, with 15 bases between the two ends. Germline assignment: CDR1 DFQATT and CDR2 SNEGSKA (reference sequence). The DNA for the CDR3 is TGCAGTGCTAGAAGGGGGGCGAGCGTTACAGATACGCAGTATTTT. Its translation: CSARRGASVTDTQYF.

There are a few counts of this clonotype. This chain uses TRBV12-3 or TRBV12-4 with TRBJ1-2; no firm D call. CDR3 length equals 14 residues. V gave up 6 bases and J gave up 0 bases, with 11 bases separating them. CDR3 in DNA: TGTGCCAGCAGCCGAACAGTCCCTAACTATGGCTACACCTTC. The encoded protein is CASSRTVPNYGYTF.

The CDR3, as DNA: TGTGCCAGCAGTTCGACTAGCGGGAGGGCCGGGGGTAAGTCCTACGAGCAGTACTTC. Amino acid sequence: CASSSTSGRAGGKSYEQYF. This chain uses TRBV27 with TRBJ2-7, with 14 bases aligning to TRBD2. Looked up from germline, CDR1 is MNHEY and CDR2 is SMNVEV (reference sequence). The CDR3 has 19 amino acids. V lost 4 bases to trimming and J lost 1 base; unmatched junction nucleotides: 12.

This rearrangement joins TRBV20-1 to TRBJ2-1; 7 nucleotides align to TRBD2. With V trimmed by 6 bases and J by 3 bases, 11 bases remained unmatched. Per the germline V gene, CDR1 is DFQATT and CDR2 is SNEGSKA (reference sequence). This CDR3 region has 15 residues. CDR3 sequence: CSARPASGNYNEQFF. The CDR3 DNA follows: TGCAGTGCCCGGCCGGCCAGCGGGAACTACAATGAGCAGTTCTTC.

The rearrangement links TRBV9 to TRBJ2-5; tentative D call: TRBD2 (5 bases). The CDR3 runs to 17 residues. With 1 base removed from V and 2 bases from J, the gap between germline ends came to 18 bases. Germline CDR1 and CDR2: SGDLS and YYNGEE. The CDR3 protein is CASSVPIGGGPQETQYF. As DNA, the CDR3 is TGTGCCAGCAGCGTACCGATTGGAGGAGGACCGCAAGAGACCCAGTACTTC.

This clonotype came up a few times. The genes are TRBV11-1 and TRBJ2-7, with D tentatively TRBD1 (6 bases). Germline CDR1 reads SGHAT; CDR2 reads FQDESV (reference sequence). The V gene lost 3 bases and the J gene lost 0 bases, with 9 bases spanning the gap. The length of the CDR3 is 14 residues. CDR3 DNA: TGTGCCAGCAGCTTGTCGGACAGCTCCTACGAGCAGTACTTC. This sequence encodes CASSLSDSSYEQYF.

In its sample, this clonotype was seen a few times. The J gene is TRBJ2-1, the V gene TRBV12-3 or TRBV12-4; D may be TRBD1 or TRBD2 (6 bases each). The CDR3 covers 14 residues. Trimming removed 9 bases from V and 0 bases from J, with 12 bases in between. The DNA for the CDR3 is TGTGCCAGTAGATCGGGGGCCTCCTACAATGAGCAGTTCTTC. Translated: CASRSGASYNEQFF.

Only one count was recorded for this clonotype. The chain joins TRBV28 to TRBJ2-7; 8 nucleotides agree with TRBD2. The germline gives CDR1 MDHEN, CDR2 SYDVKM. The CDR3 length is 14 residues. V gave up 7 bases and J gave up 4 bases; unmatched junction bases: 9. CDR3 sequence reads: CASISLSGSYEQYF. The CDR3 DNA is TGTGCCAGCATCTCTCTCAGCGGGAGTTACGAGCAGTACTTC.

The chain has TRBV5-6 and TRBJ2-1, with 15 bases identical to TRBD2. J was trimmed by 6 bases and V by 2 bases; bases with no gene match: 3. CDR3 length: 16 amino acids. CDR1 and CDR2 from the germline V gene are SGHDT and YYEEEE. The CDR3 reads CASSFRTSGRANEQFF. CDR3 DNA: TGTGCCAGCAGCTTTCGGACTAGCGGGAGGGCCAATGAGCAGTTCTTC.

This clonotype was seen once. The DNA for the CDR3 is TGTGCCAGCAGCTTAGAACTAGCGGGAGGCGAGCAGTACTTC. Its protein is CASSLELAGGEQYF. The chain joins TRBV11-2 to TRBJ2-7, with TRBD2 identical over 12 bases. From germline, CDR1 is SGHAT and CDR2 FQNNGV. J gave up 6 bases and V 0 bases, and 0 bases lay outside the gene matches. CDR3 length: 14 amino acids.

This sequence joins TRBV11-2 and TRBJ1-2, with unresolved D. V shed 4 bases and J shed 3 bases, with 9 bases lying between them. CDR1 SGHAT and CDR2 FQNNGV come from the germline V gene. This CDR3 is 13 amino acids long. The CDR3 DNA reads TGTGCCAGCAGCTATCGGGCCGACTATGGCTACACCTTC. It yields the protein CASSYRADYGYTF. The full variable domain, in which reference TRBV11-2 and TRBJ1-2 provide the parts outside the CDR3, is EAGVAQSPRYKIIEKRQSVAFWCNPISGHATLYWYQQILGQGPKLLIQFQNNGVVDDSQLPKDRFSAERLKGVDSTLKIQPAKLEDSAVYLCASSYRADYGYTFGSGTRLTVV.